This TCR beta chain was found in a study of T cell repertoires in cytomegalovirus infection. Study findings and constraints: CMV-specific TCR beta clonotypes restricted by HLA-C were the ones dominating the ex vivo response.

V shed 2 bases, J shed 2 bases, and the junction held 10 bases outside the gene matches. Germline CDR1 reads SGHVS; CDR2 reads FNYEAQ. The CDR3 is 19 residues long. TCRdb processed the reads anew with MiXCR; each CDR3 protein has one entry. The sample has 100,000 to 150,000 distinct CDR3 sequences; roughly a quarter are singletons. With respect to this clonotype: Its antigen is not identified.

The chain uses TRBV7-6 and TRBJ2-3; 13 bases match TRBD2. Sequenced input: PBMCs, sequenced either directly or after in vitro stimulation (not recorded which). The clonotype was recovered from a human donor in good health (CMV status not recorded). Some clones in this sample may be carry-over from other donors' samples. The CDR3 DNA sequence: TGTGCCAGCAGCTTAAGGTGGCGGGGACTAGCGGGGATCACAGATACGCAGTATTTT. This encodes CASSLRWRGLAGITDTQYF.